The source of this TCR beta chain is a study of monozygotic twins with inflammatory bowel disease (dated by TCRdb to between 2019 and 2020). Study-wide context: A total of about 28 monozygotic twin pairs were included in the full study, comprising nine German pairs (four IBD-concordant, five IBD-discordant) and 19 IBD-discordant Danish pairs. The search for disease-associated traits relied mainly on comparing, within discordant pairs, IBD patients with their genetically identical healthy co-twins. Each individual had, on average, about 151 000 unique TCRalpha sequences and 181 000 unique TCRbeta sequences available for analysis. The paper as a whole reports these results and caveats: TCRbeta repertoire diversity, by inverse Simpson index, was decreased in IBD patients compared with their healthy co-twins. IBD patients shared fewer clonotypes with other individuals than healthy twins did, most markedly in patients showing signs of disease activity. No difference in repertoire similarity was observed between concordant and discordant twins, possibly owing to limited statistical power. No single strong signal or clonotype linked to IBD turned up in the results, so the idea that one exists was not supported. Distinction between different T cell subtypes could not be achieved in the analysis. Background noise and inter-individual variability may have been introduced into the repertoires by the differing immunosuppressive treatments among patients.

From each donor, a 2.5 ml peripheral blood sample was drawn into PAXgene tubes and stored at -80 degrees C. Total RNA was isolated from whole blood with the PAXgene blood miRNA kit on an automated QIAcube, without T cell sorting. Peripheral blood from monozygotic twin pairs who were concordant or discordant for inflammatory bowel disease underwent deep TCRalpha and TCRbeta repertoire profiling using unique molecular barcoding. Smoking habits were recorded for all twin pairs, with individuals classified as current, former or never smokers. The CDR3 runs 13 residues from the cysteine to the phenylalanine. No DNA is listed. CDR1 and CDR2, looked up from the germline V gene, are SGHRS and YFSETQ. To note about this clonotype: Its binding antigen is unknown.

The library was produced with 5' RACE. For each TCR library, 3,500 to 4,500 ng of total RNA was used. For each sample, cDNA was synthesized in eight separate reactions using SMARTScribe reverse transcriptase. Unique molecular identifiers containing a 6-nucleotide sample barcode were introduced through template switching during cDNA synthesis. TCRalpha and TCRbeta cDNA was amplified in two nested PCRs of approximately 17 and 9 cycles, and bead purification was carried out after each PCR. Before amplification, the cDNA was treated with uracil DNA-glycosylase and purified using the QIAquick PCR purification kit. The second PCR was the step at which Illumina TruSeq-compatible adapters and sample-specific barcodes were added. Library quality and concentration were assessed using TapeStation and Qubit, and approximately 5 ng of each library was pooled. Sequencing of the pooled libraries was done on an Illumina HiSeq2500 single-index Rapid Run using custom sequencing primers and 2 x 100 bp reads. Regarding the original processing steps: MiGEC version 1.2.6 was used for UMI-based consensus assembly, which corrected PCR and sequencing errors. MiXCR version 2.1.1 handled V(D)J alignment, clonotype assembly and CDR3 extraction. To normalise gene usage, clonotype sharing and MAIT/NKT TCR abundance, the top 1000, 10 000 and 20 000 clonotypes in each sample were analysed. Diversity was computed as the inverse Simpson index with the vegan R package after downsampling to 27 000 UMIs. Paired Mann-Whitney U tests on discordant twin pairs were used, with Benjamini-Hochberg multiple-testing correction. TCRdb reprocessed the reads into one record per CDR3 protein sequence, lacking DNA. In this record, the V and J calls reflect TCRdb's handling and not the investigators' own analysis. The sample's table lists a count of approximately 160,000 distinct CDR3 sequences. The top ten clonotypes cover under 3.5% of the sample.

The chain uses TRBV5-1 and TRBJ1-5; TCRdb selects TRBD1, and the lack of DNA leaves this call unchecked. The clonotype comes from a human donor with ulcerative colitis or Crohn's disease, or a healthy co-twin of an affected twin (not recorded which). Specimen: blood. This receptor carries the CDR3 CASSLAGEQPQHF.